Given below is one T cell receptor (beta chain) in context. Its antigen is not identified. The record originates from a study of identical twins. Overall study results and limits: Excess sharing between twins was weaker in beta out-of-frame sequences. Abundant cord blood beta clonotypes carried fewer insertions; memory repertoires showed none.

Template switching, a step in the protocol, added a universal primer site, and cDNA carried unique molecular identifiers. In TCRdb, the 5' RACE reads were re-called with MiXCR into one record per CDR3 protein. The data show about 240,000 distinct CDR3 sequences, with approximately 7.9% seen just once and about 5.6% held by the top ten. These data were also reused for a study on yellow fever vaccine responses in identical twins. That source notes: Vaccine-induced T cell responses in twins were reportedly observed to appear partly convergent, partly personalized.

Sequenced material: CD8+ T cells sorted from blood. This TCR came from a woman aged 18-29 years in good health.

In DNA, the CDR3 is TGCAGCGTTGACGGGCTAGCGGGAATCCACGAGACCCAGTACTTC. Protein: CSVDGLAGIHETQYF. J is TRBJ2-5 and V is TRBV29-1, with 9 positions matching TRBD2. The ends lost 3 bases at V and 5 bases at J; junction bases unmatched: 10. CDR3 length: 15 residues. Germline V CDR1 and CDR2: SQVTM, ANQGSEA.